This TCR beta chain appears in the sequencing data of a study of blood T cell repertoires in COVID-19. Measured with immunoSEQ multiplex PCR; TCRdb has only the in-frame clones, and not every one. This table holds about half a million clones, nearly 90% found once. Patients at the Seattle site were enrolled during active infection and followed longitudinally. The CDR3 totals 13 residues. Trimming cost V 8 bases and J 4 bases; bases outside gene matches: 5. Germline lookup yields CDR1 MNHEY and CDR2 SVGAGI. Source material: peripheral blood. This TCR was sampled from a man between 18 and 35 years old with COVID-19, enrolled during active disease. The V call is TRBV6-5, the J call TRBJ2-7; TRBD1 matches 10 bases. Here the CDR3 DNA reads TGTGCCAGCTGGGACAGGGGAAGGTACGAGCAGTACTTC. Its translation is CASWDRGRYEQYF.